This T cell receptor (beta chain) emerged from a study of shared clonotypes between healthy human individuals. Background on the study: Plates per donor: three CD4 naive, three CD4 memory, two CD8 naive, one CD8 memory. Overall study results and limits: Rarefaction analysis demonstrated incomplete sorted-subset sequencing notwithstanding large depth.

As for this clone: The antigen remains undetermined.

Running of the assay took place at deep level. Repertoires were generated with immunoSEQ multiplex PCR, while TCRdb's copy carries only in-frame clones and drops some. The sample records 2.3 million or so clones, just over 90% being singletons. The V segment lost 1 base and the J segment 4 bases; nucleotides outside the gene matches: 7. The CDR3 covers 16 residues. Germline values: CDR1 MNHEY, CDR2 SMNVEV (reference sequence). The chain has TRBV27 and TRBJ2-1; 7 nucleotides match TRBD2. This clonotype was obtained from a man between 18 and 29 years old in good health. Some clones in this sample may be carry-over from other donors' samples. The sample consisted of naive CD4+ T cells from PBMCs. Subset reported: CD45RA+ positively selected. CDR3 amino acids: CASSLLSSGRYNEQFF. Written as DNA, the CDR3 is TGTGCCAGCAGTTTATTGTCTAGCGGCCGATACAATGAGCAGTTCTTC.